This T cell receptor beta chain is from a study of blood T cell repertoires in COVID-19. As for the study in general: PBMCs, B-cell-depleted T cells, or T cells provided the cDNA or gDNA that made up the material.

This CDR3 contains 16 residues. The germline V gene has CDR1 SGHKS and CDR2 YYEKEE (reference sequence). Generated by immunoSEQ multiplex PCR, the TCRdb table keeps only in-frame clones and is missing some. The sample gives about 130,000 clones, about 85% of which show up once; about 9.5% is in the top ten. Regarding this clone: One junction end disagrees with the germline gene, perhaps due to a read error.

Sequences were obtained from peripheral blood. The TCR was taken from a man in his forties with active or convalescent COVID-19. The chain couples TRBV5-5 to TRBJ1-6, with TRBD1 matching 7 bases. CDR3 sequence: CASRLGQSSYNSPLHF. As DNA, the CDR3 is TGTGCCAGCAGATTGGGACAGAGCTCCTATAATTCACCCCTCCACTTT.